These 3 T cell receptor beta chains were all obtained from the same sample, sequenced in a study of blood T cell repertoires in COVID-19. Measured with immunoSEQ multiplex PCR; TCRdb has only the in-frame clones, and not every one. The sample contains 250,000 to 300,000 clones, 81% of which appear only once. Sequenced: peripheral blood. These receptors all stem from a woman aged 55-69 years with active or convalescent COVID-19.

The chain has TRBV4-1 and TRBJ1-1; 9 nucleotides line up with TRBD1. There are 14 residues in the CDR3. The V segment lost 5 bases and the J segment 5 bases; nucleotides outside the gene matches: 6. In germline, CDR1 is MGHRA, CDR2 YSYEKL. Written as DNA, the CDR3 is TGCGCCAGCAGCTCGGGACAGGGAAGGACTGAAGCTTTCTTT. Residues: CASSSGQGRTEAFF.

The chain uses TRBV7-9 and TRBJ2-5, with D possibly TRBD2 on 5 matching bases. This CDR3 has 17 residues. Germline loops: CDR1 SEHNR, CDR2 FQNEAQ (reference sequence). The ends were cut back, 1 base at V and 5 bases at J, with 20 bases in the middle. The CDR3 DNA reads TGTGCCAGCAGCTTAGGAGAGGGAGTTGTTATGGGGGAGACCCAGTACTTC. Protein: CASSLGEGVVMGETQYF.

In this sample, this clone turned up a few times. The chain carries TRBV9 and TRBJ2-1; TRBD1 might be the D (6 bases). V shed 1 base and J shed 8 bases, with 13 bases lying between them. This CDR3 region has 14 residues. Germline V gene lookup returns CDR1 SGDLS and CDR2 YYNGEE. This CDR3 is CASSVRDTYHEQFF. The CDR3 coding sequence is TGTGCCAGCAGCGTACGGGACACCTATCATGAGCAGTTCTTC.